Below are 30 T cell receptor beta chains sequenced from a single sample in a study of cytomegalovirus exposure and HLA in healthy donors (dated by TCRdb to the late 2010s). Library preparation was by the immunoSEQ multiplex PCR assay. For the multiplex PCR, a mixture combining 60 forward primers for TCR Vbeta segments and 13 reverse primers for TCR Jbeta segments was used. TCRdb limited this immuneACCESS table to in-frame rearrangements with V and J called. A share of clones is missing; checked studies link under half to unresolved V genes, and the rest is unexplained. In this sample the table shows 200,000 to 250,000 clones, approximately 80% of which occur a single time. The top ten hold less than 4.5% of the sample. The sample comprised PBMCs. The origin of the receptors is a male donor in good health and CMV-seronegative.

The chain has TRBV10-1 and TRBJ1-1; 8 bases agree with TRBD1. The germline gives CDR1 WNHNN, CDR2 SYGVQD (reference sequence). This CDR3 comprises 14 residues. The junction had 1 base not matched to a gene; V was cut back by 2 bases and J by 2 bases. The CDR3 DNA follows: TGCGCCAGCAGTGAGACAGGGGGAAACACTGAAGCTTTCTTT. It specifies CASSETGGNTEAFF.

As DNA, the CDR3 is TGTGCCAGCAGTGACCGCAACACGGGGACTACAGGGGGCGAAGGCTACACCTTC. It codes for CASSDRNTGTTGGEGYTF. J is TRBJ1-2 and V is TRBV6-4, with 9 bases aligning to TRBD1. Germline V gives CDR1 MRHNA, CDR2 SNTAGT. The CDR3 totals 18 residues. V dropped 2 bases and J dropped 8; count of bases not matched to a gene: 18.

The J gene is TRBJ2-1, the V gene TRBV4-2; 14 nucleotides agree with TRBD2. V was pared by 6 bases and J by 6 bases, with 4 bases of the junction left unmatched. From germline, CDR1 is LGHNA and CDR2 YNFKEQ. This CDR3 region has 15 residues. The CDR3 loop is CASRVGLAGGNEQFF. In nucleotides, the CDR3 is TGTGCCAGCAGGGTTGGACTAGCGGGAGGCAATGAGCAGTTCTTC.

This clone has only a few counts. The CDR3 sequence: CASSLIAQVNTEAFF. CDR3 coding DNA: TGCGCCAGCAGCTTGATAGCACAGGTGAACACTGAAGCTTTCTTT. This sequence joins TRBV5-1 and TRBJ1-1; D possibly corresponds to TRBD1 (5 bases). V shed 1 base and J shed 0 bases, with 10 bases lying between them. The CDR3 loop spans 15 amino acids. Germline V gene sequence: CDR1 SGHRS, CDR2 YFSETQ.

A remark on this clone: Other DNA sequences within the sample encode an identical CDR3. The J gene is TRBJ2-2, the V gene TRBV30; TRBD1 agrees at 7 bases. Per germline, CDR1 GTSNPN and CDR2 SVGIG (reference sequence). Trimming removed 1 base from V and 6 bases from J; junction bases left unmatched: 2. There are 13 residues in the CDR3. The CDR3, as DNA: TGTGCCTGGAGTGGGCAGGGGGCCGGGGAGCTGTTTTTT. It encodes CAWSGQGAGELFF.

The rearrangement joins TRBV7-2 to TRBJ2-7, with 8 bases lining up with TRBD2. CDR1 and CDR2 (germline): SGHTA, FQGNSA. Trimming cost V 4 bases and J 4 bases; bases outside gene matches: 9. The CDR3 runs 15 residues. The CDR3 loop is CASSYPALAVYEQYF. The DNA of the CDR3 is TGTGCCAGCAGCTACCCCGCACTAGCGGTTTACGAGCAGTACTTC. The complete variable domain, with remaining parts taken from reference TRBV7-2 and TRBJ2-7, reads GAGVSQSPSNKVTEKGKDVELRCDPISGHTALYWYRQSLGQGLEFLIYFQGNSAPDKSGLPSDRFSAERTGGSVSTLTIQRTQQEDSAVYLCASSYPALAVYEQYFGPGTRLTVT.

This chain connects TRBV7-3 to TRBJ2-5, with 7 bases identical to TRBD1. V lost 6 bases, J lost 2 bases, and 9 bases stayed unmatched. The V gene's germline CDR1 is SGHTA and CDR2 FQGTGA. This CDR3 has 15 residues. The CDR3: CASSRDPGQQETQYF. CDR3 in DNA: TGTGCCAGCAGTCGAGACCCGGGACAGCAAGAGACCCAGTACTTC.

The chain carries TRBV10-1 and TRBJ2-7; tentatively, D is TRBD1 (6 bases). The CDR3 runs 13 residues. Germline V gene data show CDR1 as WNHNN and CDR2 as SYGVQD (reference sequence). Between the trimmed V and J ends, which lost 2 bases and 5 bases, there was a span of 10 bases. This CDR3 reads CASSETGRHEQYF. The CDR3 coding sequence is TGCGCCAGCAGTGAGACAGGGAGACACGAGCAGTACTTC.

The rearrangement joins TRBV5-6 to TRBJ1-2; weak D call: TRBD1 (5 bases). Germline V gene sequence: CDR1 SGHDT, CDR2 YYEEEE. This CDR3 contains 14 residues. V was clipped by 0 bases and J by 1 base, with 7 bases between them. For the CDR3, the DNA is TGTGCCAGCAGCTTGGACAGGAATAACTATGGCTACACCTTC. Translated: CASSLDRNNYGYTF.

The rearrangement uses TRBV19 and TRBJ2-7, with a possible D match to TRBD2 (5 bases). Trimming took 3 bases from V and 1 from J, leaving 10 bases between them. The CDR3 sequence is 14 residues long. CDR1 LNHDA and CDR2 SQIVND come from the germline V gene (reference sequence). CDR3 nucleotide sequence: TGTGCCAGTAGTATCGGTCGGGGTTCCTACGAGCAGTACTTC. It is translated as CASSIGRGSYEQYF.

The gene calls are TRBV9 and TRBJ1-1; weak D call: TRBD1 (6 bases). V was clipped by 0 bases and J by 4 bases, with 13 bases between them. CDR1 and CDR2 (germline): SGDLS, YYNGEE. The CDR3 covers 15 residues. CDR3 bases: TGTGCCAGCAGCGTAGCTTCAGGGGTTGGCACTGAAGCTTTCTTT. Protein sequence: CASSVASGVGTEAFF.

The rearrangement links TRBV9 to TRBJ2-1; 11 bases map to TRBD2. Per the germline V gene, CDR1 is SGDLS and CDR2 is YYNGEE. The CDR3 consists of 15 residues. J lost 14 bases, V lost 3 bases, and 13 bases had no gene match. As DNA, the CDR3 is TGTGCCAGCAGCGCCACCGGGACTAGCGGCGCGAGGGAGTTCTTC. It translates to CASSATGTSGAREFF.

The chain joins TRBV5-4 to TRBJ2-7; 8 bases are shared with TRBD1. The germline gives CDR1 SGHNT, CDR2 YYREEE (reference sequence). The CDR3 has 16 residues. After removal of 4 bases from V and 2 bases from J, the junction contained 11 bases not matched to a gene. The CDR3 region is CASSPGGGQEAYEQYF. The CDR3 DNA reads as TGTGCCAGCAGCCCGGGTGGGGGACAGGAGGCCTACGAGCAGTACTTC. Based on the CDR3 plus reference TRBV5-4 and TRBJ2-7, the full variable domain is ETGVTQSPTHLIKTRGQQVTLRCSSQSGHNTVSWYQQALGQGPQFIFQYYREEENGRGNFPPRFSGLQFPNYSSELNVNALELDDSALYLCASSPGGGQEAYEQYFGPGTRLTVT.

This sequence joins TRBV7-3 and TRBJ2-1; 15 bases are a match to TRBD2. Germline CDR1 and CDR2: SGHTA and FQGTGA. The junction had 7 bases not matched to a gene; V was cut back by 4 bases and J by 0 bases. This CDR3 is 19 amino acids long. For the CDR3, the DNA is TGTGCCAGCAGCTCGGGGACTAGCGGGAGGCACTTCTCCTACAATGAGCAGTTCTTC. Its translation is CASSSGTSGRHFSYNEQFF.

This chain joins TRBV11-2 and TRBJ2-5; TRBD2 agrees at 8 bases. The CDR3 is 14 residues long. J was trimmed by 2 bases and V by 2 bases; bases with no gene match: 1. The germline gives CDR1 SGHAT, CDR2 FQNNGV. DNA of the CDR3: TGTGCCAGCAGCTTACAGCGGGGGCAAGAGACCCAGTACTTC. Amino acid sequence: CASSLQRGQETQYF.

This CDR3 reads CASSAGLGKNIQYF. CDR3 DNA: TGTGCCAGCAGCGCGGGACTAGGAAAAAACATTCAGTACTTC. The chain has TRBV13 and TRBJ2-4; 8 bases are a match to TRBD2. This CDR3 contains 14 residues. Trimming at V came to 5 bases and at J to 4 bases, leaving 4 bases not matched to a gene. Germline-derived CDR1 and CDR2 are PRHDT and FYEKMQ (reference sequence).

The chain is built from TRBV19 and TRBJ2-5; no clear D gene. The J call could be wrong; TRBJ2-7 is a better fit for the DNA end. Germline loops: CDR1 LNHDA, CDR2 SQIVND (reference sequence). The CDR3 runs to 13 residues. This CDR3 is CASSIARVNEQYF. The CDR3 nucleotides are TGTGCCAGTAGTATAGCTCGGGTGAACGAGCAGTACTTC.

This clone was counted a single time. This chain uses TRBV7-9 with TRBJ2-1; 10 bases align to TRBD2. The trim removed 1 base at V and 4 bases at J, leaving 10 bases unmatched. Germline CDR1 is SEHNR and CDR2 is FQNEAQ (reference sequence). The CDR3 has 18 amino acids. The CDR3 DNA follows: TGTGCCAGCAGCTTAGTCGATCGTCGGACTAGCGGATACAATGAGCAGTTCTTC. It translates to CASSLVDRRTSGYNEQFF.

The V call is TRBV5-1, the J call TRBJ2-1; no clear D gene. Germline V gene sequence: CDR1 SGHRS, CDR2 YFSETQ. This CDR3 is built from 11 residues. Trimming left V 2 bases short and J 9 bases short, with 6 bases between. CDR3: CASSFGGEQFF. The CDR3 DNA follows: TGCGCCAGCAGCTTCGGCGGTGAGCAGTTCTTC.

The rearrangement uses TRBV6-1 and TRBJ2-7; D gene unclear. This CDR3 spans 11 amino acids. V was clipped by 3 bases and J by 6 bases, with 6 bases between them. The germline V gene has CDR1 MNHNS and CDR2 SASEGT. This CDR3 is CASSEPREQYF. The CDR3 DNA reads as TGTGCCAGCAGTGAGCCGCGCGAGCAGTACTTC.

The V and J genes are TRBV5-1 and TRBJ2-7; TRBD2 agrees at 9 bases. This CDR3 is 15 amino acids long. After removal of 0 bases from V and 6 bases from J, the junction contained 7 bases not matched to a gene. Per germline, CDR1 SGHRS and CDR2 YFSETQ. The CDR3 is CASSLVASGTLEQYF. DNA for the CDR3: TGCGCCAGCAGCTTGGTAGCTAGCGGGACTCTCGAGCAGTACTTC.

The chain joins TRBV2 to TRBJ2-1, with TRBD2 identical over 7 bases. The CDR3 contains 12 residues. Trimming took 2 bases from V and 8 from J; bases not matched to a gene: 0. CDR1 and CDR2 (germline): SNHLY, FYNNEI. CDR3 protein: CASSERGDEQFF. The DNA of the CDR3 is TGTGCCAGCAGTGAACGGGGGGATGAGCAGTTCTTC. The variable domain in full, completed from reference TRBV2 and TRBJ2-1, reads EPEVTQTPSHQVTQMGQEVILRCVPISNHLYFYWYRQILGQKVEFLVSFYNNEISEKSEIFDDQFSVERPDGSNFTLKIRSTKLEDSAMYFCASSERGDEQFFGPGTRLTVL.

The gene calls are TRBV5-8 and TRBJ2-7, with 11 positions matching TRBD1. Trimming removed 2 bases from V and 6 bases from J; junction bases left unmatched: 4. Germline V lookup: CDR1 SGHTS, CDR2 YDEGEE. The CDR3 spans 14 residues. CDR3 DNA: TGTGCCAGCAGCTTCCAGGACAGGGGGCGCGAGCAGTACTTC. It yields the protein CASSFQDRGREQYF.

The V gene is TRBV4-2, the J gene TRBJ2-1; TRBD2 matches at 13 bases. The CDR3 covers 15 residues. Germline assignment: CDR1 LGHNA and CDR2 YNFKEQ. Germline trimming cut 3 bases from V and 7 bases from J; bases unmatched to any gene: 3. The CDR3, as DNA: TGTGCCAGCAGCCAGGGACTAGCGGGACCAAATGAGCAGTTCTTC. Translated: CASSQGLAGPNEQFF.

The rearrangement uses TRBV4-1 and TRBJ1-3; possibly TRBD1 for D (5 bases). The CDR3 length is 17 residues. Germline values: CDR1 MGHRA, CDR2 YSYEKL. V was pared by 1 base and J by 0 bases, with 13 bases between. Here the CDR3 DNA reads TGCGCCAGCAGCCAAGGGCAGCAGGGCGCCTCTGGAAACACCATATATTTT. Translated, it gives CASSQGQQGASGNTIYF.

This sequence joins TRBV25-1 and TRBJ1-1; the D gene is possibly TRBD1 (5 bases). Germline V gives CDR1 MGHDK, CDR2 SYGVNS. CDR3 length: 14 residues. The V and J ends lost 2 bases and 10 bases respectively, with 17 bases between them. Written as DNA, the CDR3 is TGTGCCAGCAGTGAAATTTTACTGGCCGGGGGAGCTTTCTTT. Amino acid sequence: CASSEILLAGGAFF.

The chain recombines TRBV7-7 with TRBJ2-7; D not resolved. Trimming removed 3 bases at V and 1 base at J, with 16 bases between. The CDR3 extends over 16 amino acids. Germline values: CDR1 SSHAT, CDR2 FNYEAQ (reference sequence). The CDR3 nucleotides are TGTGCCAGCAGCTTGCCCCCTCTAACAGAGTCCTACGAGCAGTACTTC. The encoded protein is CASSLPPLTESYEQYF.

This clone was seen only once. J is TRBJ2-5 and V is TRBV6-5; 10 bases fit TRBD1. Germline V gene sequence: CDR1 MNHEY, CDR2 SVGAGI. The CDR3 is made up of 14 amino acids. The V segment lost 5 bases and the J segment 2 bases; nucleotides outside the gene matches: 2. CDR3 residues: CASSRTGGQETQYF. The DNA for the CDR3 is TGTGCCAGCAGTCGGACAGGGGGACAAGAGACCCAGTACTTC.

This clone appeared a single time. The chain couples TRBV6-1 to TRBJ2-7; a possible D gene is TRBD1 (6 bases). With 5 bases removed from V and 3 bases from J, the gap between germline ends came to 11 bases. The germline CDR1 and CDR2 sequences are MNHNS and SASEGT. This CDR3 region has 13 residues. CDR3 bases: TGTGCCAGCAGTAAGGGGGATAACTACGAGCAGTACTTC. Residues: CASSKGDNYEQYF.

This chain connects TRBV10-3 to TRBJ1-5; 8 positions agree with TRBD1. The CDR3 extends over 16 amino acids. V was clipped by 3 bases and J by 0 bases; unmatched bases: 4. Germline V gives CDR1 ENHRY, CDR2 SYGVKD. CDR3 sequence: CAISEIDRGSNQPQHF. CDR3 sequence (DNA): TGTGCCATCAGTGAAATCGACAGGGGTAGCAATCAGCCCCAGCATTTT.